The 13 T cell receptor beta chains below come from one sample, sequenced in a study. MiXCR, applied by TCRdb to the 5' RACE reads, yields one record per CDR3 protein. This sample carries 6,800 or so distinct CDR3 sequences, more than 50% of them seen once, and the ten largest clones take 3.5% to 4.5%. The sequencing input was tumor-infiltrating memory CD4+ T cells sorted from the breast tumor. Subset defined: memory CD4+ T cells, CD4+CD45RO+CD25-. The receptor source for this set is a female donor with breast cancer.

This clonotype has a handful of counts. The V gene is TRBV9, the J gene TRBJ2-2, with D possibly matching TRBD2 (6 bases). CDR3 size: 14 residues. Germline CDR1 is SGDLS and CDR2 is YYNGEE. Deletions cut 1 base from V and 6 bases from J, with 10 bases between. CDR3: CASSVRGEAGELFF. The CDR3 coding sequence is TGTGCCAGCAGCGTACGCGGGGAAGCCGGGGAGCTGTTTTTT.

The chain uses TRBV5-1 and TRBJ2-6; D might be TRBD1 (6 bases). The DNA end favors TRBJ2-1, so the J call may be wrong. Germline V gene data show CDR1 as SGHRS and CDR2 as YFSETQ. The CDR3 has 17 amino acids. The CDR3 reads CASSQIVTAGVYNEQFF. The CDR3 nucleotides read TGCGCCAGCAGCCAAATTGTGACGGCAGGGGTCTACAATGAGCAGTTCTTC.

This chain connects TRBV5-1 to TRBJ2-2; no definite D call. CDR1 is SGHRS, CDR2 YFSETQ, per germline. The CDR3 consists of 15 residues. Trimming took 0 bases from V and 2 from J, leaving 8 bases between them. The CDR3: CASSLVTGNTGELFF. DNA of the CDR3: TGCGCCAGCAGCTTGGTTACCGGAAACACCGGGGAGCTGTTTTTT. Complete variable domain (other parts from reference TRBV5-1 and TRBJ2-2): KAGVTQTPRYLIKTRGQQVTLSCSPISGHRSVSWYQQTPGQGLQFLFEYFSETQRNKGNFPGRFSGRQFSNSRSEMNVSTLELGDSALYLCASSLVTGNTGELFFGEGSRLTVL.

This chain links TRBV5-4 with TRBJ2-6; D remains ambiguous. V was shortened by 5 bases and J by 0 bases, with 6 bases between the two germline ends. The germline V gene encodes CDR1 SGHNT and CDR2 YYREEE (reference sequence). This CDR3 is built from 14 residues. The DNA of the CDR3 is TGTGCCAGCAGTCGTTACTCTGGGGCCAACGTCCTGACTTTC. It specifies CASSRYSGANVLTF.

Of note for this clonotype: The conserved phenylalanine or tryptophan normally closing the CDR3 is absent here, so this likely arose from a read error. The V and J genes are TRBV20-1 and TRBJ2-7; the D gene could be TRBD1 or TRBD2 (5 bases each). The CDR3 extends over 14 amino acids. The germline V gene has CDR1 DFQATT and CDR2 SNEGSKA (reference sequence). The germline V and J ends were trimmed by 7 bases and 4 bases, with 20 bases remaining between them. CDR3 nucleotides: TGCAGTGTCCCCGGTCGGCTGGGGGATTACGAGCAGTACTCC. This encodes CSVPGRLGDYEQYS.

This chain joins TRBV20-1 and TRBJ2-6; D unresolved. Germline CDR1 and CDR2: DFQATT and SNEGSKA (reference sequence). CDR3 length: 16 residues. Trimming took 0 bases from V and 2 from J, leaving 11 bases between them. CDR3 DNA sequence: TGCAGTGCTAGAGATCGACGGACGGCTGGGGCCAACGTCCTGACTTTC. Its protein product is CSARDRRTAGANVLTF.

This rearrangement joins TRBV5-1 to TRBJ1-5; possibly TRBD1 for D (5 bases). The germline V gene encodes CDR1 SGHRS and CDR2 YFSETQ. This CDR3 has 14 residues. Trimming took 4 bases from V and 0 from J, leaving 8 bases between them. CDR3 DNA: TGCGCCAGCAGCGAGCAGGGTAGCAATCAGCCCCAGCATTTT. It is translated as CASSEQGSNQPQHF.

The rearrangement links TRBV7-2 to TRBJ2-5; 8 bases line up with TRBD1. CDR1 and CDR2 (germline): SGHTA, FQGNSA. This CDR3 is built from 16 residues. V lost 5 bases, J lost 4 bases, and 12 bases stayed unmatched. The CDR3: CASSQTGGFGGETQYF. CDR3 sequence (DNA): TGTGCCAGCAGCCAAACAGGGGGGTTCGGTGGAGAGACCCAGTACTTC.

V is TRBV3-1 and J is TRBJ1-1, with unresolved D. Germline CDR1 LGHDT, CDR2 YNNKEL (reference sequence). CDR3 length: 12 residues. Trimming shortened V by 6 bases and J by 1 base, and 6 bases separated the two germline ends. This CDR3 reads CASRGWNTEAFF. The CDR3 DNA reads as TGTGCCAGCAGGGGATGGAACACTGAAGCTTTCTTT.

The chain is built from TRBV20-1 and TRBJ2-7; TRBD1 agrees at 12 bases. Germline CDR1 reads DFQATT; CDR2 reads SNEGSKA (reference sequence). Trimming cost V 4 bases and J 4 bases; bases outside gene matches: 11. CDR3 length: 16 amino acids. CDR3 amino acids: CSATTPRGQGAYEQYF. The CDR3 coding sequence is TGCAGTGCTACCACGCCGAGGGGACAGGGGGCTTACGAGCAGTACTTC.

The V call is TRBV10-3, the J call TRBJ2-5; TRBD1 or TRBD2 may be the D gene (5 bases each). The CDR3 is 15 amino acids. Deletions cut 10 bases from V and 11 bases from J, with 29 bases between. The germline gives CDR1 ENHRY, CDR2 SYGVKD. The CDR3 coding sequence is TGTGCCACGACAAGGGGAGAGCAATTCGGGAATGAGCAGTACTTC. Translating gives CATTRGEQFGNEQYF.

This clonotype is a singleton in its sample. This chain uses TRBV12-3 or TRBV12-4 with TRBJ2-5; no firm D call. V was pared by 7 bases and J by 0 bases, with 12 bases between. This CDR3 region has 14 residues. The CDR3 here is CASTTASYQETQYF. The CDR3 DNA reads TGTGCCAGCACTACCGCCAGTTACCAAGAGACCCAGTACTTC.

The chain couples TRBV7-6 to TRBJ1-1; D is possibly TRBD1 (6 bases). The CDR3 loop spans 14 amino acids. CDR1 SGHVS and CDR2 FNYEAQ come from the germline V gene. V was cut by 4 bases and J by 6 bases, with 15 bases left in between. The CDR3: CASSSGDMFSEAFF. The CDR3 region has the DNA TGTGCCAGCAGCTCAGGGGACATGTTTTCTGAAGCTTTCTTT.